Below, 14 T cell receptor beta chains from the same sample are listed, as sequenced in a study of T-cell memory formation after mild COVID-19. TCRdb called the 5' RACE reads again in MiXCR, with one record for every CDR3 protein. The table has 200,000 to 250,000 distinct CDR3 sequences, over 7.5% seen once. The sequenced material came from PBMCs or a T cell subset sorted from them (not recorded which). The receptors stem from a man in his late teens or twenties who had mild COVID-19 (a few samples of this study predate the infection). Cell type and time point are not known.

V and J are TRBV12-3 or TRBV12-4 and TRBJ2-1; 12 bases map to TRBD2. The CDR3 covers 14 residues. Trimming took 6 bases from V and 9 from J; bases not matched to a gene: 6. The CDR3 region has the DNA TGTGCCAGCAGGACTAGCGGGGGTACGGGTGAGCAGTTCTTC. Encoded protein: CASRTSGGTGEQFF.

This clonotype was counted a few times. The chain combines TRBV6-5 with TRBJ2-5; a possible D gene is TRBD2 (5 bases). Per germline, CDR1 MNHEY and CDR2 SVGAGI. V was pared by 4 bases and J by 2 bases, with 14 bases between. CDR3 length: 15 residues. Written as DNA, the CDR3 is TGTGCCAGCAGTTGGATTACTAGAGGGCAAGAGACCCAGTACTTC. This codes for CASSWITRGQETQYF.

This chain joins TRBV12-3 or TRBV12-4 and TRBJ2-2; D assignment may be TRBD1 or TRBD2 (6 bases each). V was shortened by 4 bases and J by 6 bases, with 15 bases between the two germline ends. The CDR3 totals 15 residues. CDR3: CASSYQGRGAGELFF. Written as DNA, the CDR3 is TGTGCCAGCAGTTATCAGGGGCGCGGGGCCGGGGAGCTGTTTTTT.

V usage is TRBV7-9 and J usage is TRBJ1-1, with 9 bases that match TRBD1. The J segment lost 5 bases and the V segment lost 5 bases, leaving 15 bases of the junction unmatched. The length of the CDR3 is 17 residues. From germline, CDR1 is SEHNR and CDR2 FQNEAQ (reference sequence). As DNA, the CDR3 is TGTGCCAGCAGCCGACTAACCACAGGGGGCGCGGGGACTGAAGCTTTCTTT. Translating it yields CASSRLTTGGAGTEAFF.

This chain uses TRBV5-1 with TRBJ2-2; D gene unclear. CDR1 and CDR2 (germline): SGHRS, YFSETQ. V lost 6 bases and J lost 5, with 17 bases in between. There are 15 residues in the CDR3. The CDR3 DNA sequence: TGCGCCAGCACCCCCGCTGCGAGCTTAACCGGGGAGCTGTTTTTT. This gives the protein CASTPAASLTGELFF.

The V gene is TRBV20-1, the J gene TRBJ2-7; 9 positions agree with TRBD1. This CDR3 comprises 13 residues. V shed 3 bases, J shed 3 bases, and the junction held 3 bases outside the gene matches. CDR1 DFQATT and CDR2 SNEGSKA come from the germline V gene (reference sequence). CDR3 in amino acids: CSASRDRVYEQYF. The CDR3 nucleotides read TGCAGTGCTAGTCGGGACAGGGTCTACGAGCAGTACTTC.

The chain carries TRBV12-3 or TRBV12-4 and TRBJ1-1; D is unresolved. The CDR3 length is 15 residues. V gave up 2 bases and J gave up 1 base, with 11 bases separating them. The CDR3 sequence is CASSLLVGSNTEAFF. CDR3 nucleotides: TGTGCCAGCAGTTTATTGGTCGGGTCGAACACTGAAGCTTTCTTT.

This clonotype was observed many times. The chain is built from TRBV4-1 and TRBJ1-2; D is unclear. The CDR3 is 16 residues long. Germline assignment: CDR1 MGHRA and CDR2 YSYEKL. Trimming took off 0 bases at V and 0 bases at J, with 11 bases between the two ends. CDR3 protein: CASSQEGNRPNYGYTF. The CDR3 DNA reads as TGCGCCAGCAGCCAAGAGGGTAACAGACCTAACTATGGCTACACCTTC.

V and J are TRBV9 and TRBJ1-2; 7 bases match TRBD1. Losses at the gene ends were 2 bases for V and 8 bases for J; bases not matched to a gene: 9. The CDR3 runs to 14 residues. The V gene's germline CDR1 is SGDLS and CDR2 YYNGEE. CDR3 amino acids: CASSVRRQGPGYTF. DNA of the CDR3: TGTGCCAGCAGCGTCCGGCGACAGGGCCCGGGCTACACCTTC.

This clonotype was observed a few times. This chain uses TRBV3-1 with TRBJ1-1; weak D call: TRBD1 (6 bases). From germline, CDR1 is LGHDT and CDR2 YNNKEL (reference sequence). Trimming shortened V by 0 bases and J by 4 bases, and 9 bases separated the two germline ends. The CDR3 loop spans 14 amino acids. DNA of the CDR3: TGTGCCAGCAGCCAAGAAGGGGGGGTCACTGAAGCTTTCTTT. This translates into CASSQEGGVTEAFF.

This chain joins TRBV6-6 and TRBJ1-5, with D possibly matching TRBD1 (6 bases). There are 12 residues in the CDR3. Germline V lookup: CDR1 MNHNY, CDR2 SVGAGI (reference sequence). In nucleotides, the CDR3 is TGTGCTGGGGGGGCCCGCAATCAGCCCCAGCATTTT. Its translation: CAGGARNQPQHF.

The chain links TRBV27 to TRBJ1-1; 7 bases agree with TRBD1. This CDR3 comprises 16 residues. The V gene end was trimmed by 3 bases and the J gene end by 4 bases; junction bases not matched to a gene: 11. Germline V gene lookup returns CDR1 MNHEY and CDR2 SMNVEV (reference sequence). The CDR3 sequence is CASSFTYRGAGTEAFF. The CDR3 nucleotides are TGTGCCAGCAGTTTTACCTACAGGGGAGCGGGCACTGAAGCTTTCTTT.

This clonotype occurred a few times. V is TRBV5-6 and J is TRBJ1-5; 10 nucleotides agree with TRBD1. V shed 0 bases, J shed 4 bases, and the junction held 7 bases outside the gene matches. Germline V lookup: CDR1 SGHDT, CDR2 YYEEEE. This CDR3 has 17 residues. CDR3 in amino acids: CASSLGAEGQGNQPQHF. CDR3 nucleotides: TGTGCCAGCAGCTTGGGGGCAGAGGGACAGGGGAATCAGCCCCAGCATTTT.

This clonotype appeared many times. This rearrangement joins TRBV4-3 to TRBJ2-4; D gene uncertain. CDR3 length equals 13 residues. The V end was cut by 0 bases, the J end by 5 bases, with 5 bases between. From germline, CDR1 is LGHNA and CDR2 YSLEER. DNA for the CDR3: TGCGCCAGCAGCCAAGACCACCAAAACATTCAGTACTTC. It codes for CASSQDHQNIQYF.